The table lists the clone carrying this TCR beta chain with many counts. What it binds is unknown. TCR beta CDR3 regions were amplified from RNA. The HTBI primer set was used in a first-round RT-PCR of the TCR CDR3. Each CDR3 protein is one row after TCRdb ran MiXCR on the multiplex PCR reads. The repertoire holds 560,000 or so distinct CDR3 sequences, with approximately 20% as singletons. Germline values: CDR1 SGHAT, CDR2 FQNNGV. This CDR3 is 13 amino acids long. V shed 0 bases and J shed 7 bases, with 10 bases lying between them. The source of the sample is a study of T cells in Graves' hyperthyroidism and ophthalmopathy. Study observations and caveats: A model using 13 V-J features told ophthalmopathy apart from stable hyperthyroidism.

The source material was blood. This sequence joins TRBV11-2 and TRBJ2-7, with D tentatively TRBD1 (6 bases). The clonotype was recovered from a man aged 40-49 years with Graves' ophthalmopathy. The CDR3 sequence: CASSLDHRGEQYF. The DNA for the CDR3 is TGTGCCAGCAGCTTAGATCATAGGGGGGAGCAGTACTTC.